This entry describes one T cell receptor (beta chain). Germline V lookup: CDR1 SGHTA, CDR2 FQGNSA. This CDR3 contains 16 residues. The V gene lost 1 base and the J gene lost 4 bases, with 15 bases spanning the gap. In the study's own analysis: Estimates of nucleated cell counts were drawn from the amplification of reference gene primers. Repertoires were generated with immunoSEQ multiplex PCR, while TCRdb's copy carries only in-frame clones and drops some. V and J calls and clone size are copied from that table; D and trimming were computed from the DNA. The sample lists just over 250,000 clones, around 80% seen once, with 3.5% to 5% in the top ten. Recruits, aged roughly 18 to 90 years, lived in 24 US areas. Cohorts were based on clinical histories the participants reported. The sample comes from a study of blood T cell repertoires in COVID-19. The overall study: Italy, Spain and the United States were the sources of the convalescent and acute COVID-19 samples.

The V and J genes are TRBV7-2 and TRBJ2-3, with D maybe TRBD2 (5 bases). The specimen was PBMCs or T cells enriched from blood (not recorded which). The receptor was isolated from a man younger than 40 with acute COVID-19. CDR3 protein: CASSLVSGIGADTQYF. The CDR3 bases are TGTGCCAGCAGCTTAGTGTCCGGGATAGGTGCAGATACGCAGTATTTT.